The present T cell receptor (beta chain) was sequenced within a study of OX40 agonist ivuxolimab in advanced cancers. Across the study: Partial responses, seen in three patients, involved one hepatocellular carcinoma and two cutaneous melanomas.

About this clone itself: Its antigen is as yet unknown.

General study results and limits: Nonresponders, in some cases, also had low normalized T-cell clonal expansion. CD8+ T cells were the subset that, on average, had more expanded clones than CD4+.

The V segment lost 0 bases and the J segment 4 bases; nucleotides outside the gene matches: 6. Germline V gene data show CDR1 as ENHRY and CDR2 as SYGVKD. The CDR3 length is 16 residues. TCRdb's copy holds only in-frame clones and misses some; the assay was immunoSEQ multiplex PCR. The sample records around 92,000 clones, more than 80% being singletons. This chain uses TRBV10-3 with TRBJ2-1; TRBD1 matches 7 bases. The sample in question was CD4+ or CD8+ T cells sorted from blood, obtained in a trial of the OX40 agonist ivuxolimab. The clonotype comes from an adult with an advanced solid tumor such as melanoma, head and neck, liver or kidney cancer. CDR3 amino acids: CAISESMTGIYNEQFF. DNA of the CDR3: TGTGCCATCAGTGAGTCGATGACAGGGATTTACAATGAGCAGTTCTTC.